This record concerns one T cell receptor beta chain sequence. These data originate in a study of blood T cell repertoires in COVID-19. On the study more broadly: The cDNA or gDNA used as material had been derived from T cells, B-cell-depleted T cells, or PBMCs.

The CDR3 extends over 13 amino acids. J was trimmed by 12 bases and V by 5 bases; bases with no gene match: 9. Germline loops: CDR1 SGHAT, CDR2 FQNNGV. Method: immunoSEQ multiplex PCR; TCRdb's copy keeps in-frame clones and lacks some. Of approximately 120,000 clones listed, 92% are singletons. Specimen: peripheral blood. This TCR came from a man aged 50 to 59 with COVID-19, enrolled during active disease. The chain links TRBV11-2 to TRBJ2-1; 8 nucleotides align to TRBD2. The chain's CDR3 is CASSPRQSGGQFF. CDR3 DNA sequence: TGTGCCAGCAGCCCTAGACAGAGCGGGGGGCAGTTCTTC.